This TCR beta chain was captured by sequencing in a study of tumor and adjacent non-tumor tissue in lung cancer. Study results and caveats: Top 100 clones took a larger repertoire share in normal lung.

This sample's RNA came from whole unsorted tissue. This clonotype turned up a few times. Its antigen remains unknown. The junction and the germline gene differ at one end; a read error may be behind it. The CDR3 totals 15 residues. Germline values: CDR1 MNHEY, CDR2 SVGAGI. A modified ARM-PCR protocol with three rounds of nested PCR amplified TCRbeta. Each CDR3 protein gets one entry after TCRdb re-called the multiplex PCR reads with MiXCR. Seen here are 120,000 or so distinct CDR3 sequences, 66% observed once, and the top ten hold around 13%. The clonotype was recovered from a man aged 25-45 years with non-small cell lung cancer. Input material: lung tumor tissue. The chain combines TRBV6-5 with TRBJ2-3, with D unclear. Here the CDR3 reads CASSLTSTNSDAQYF. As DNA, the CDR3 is TGTGCCAGCAGTTTAACTTCAACTAATTCAGATGCGCAGTATTTT.